This T cell receptor (beta chain) was identified during a study of beta chain features in type 1 diabetes. Study-level results: TCRB CDR3s were moderately but significantly shorter in Type 1 diabetes patients in all four CD4+ subsets. Patients' naive, central memory and Treg TCRB repertoires seemed closer to one another than those of healthy donors.

Over 95% purity was reached by all sorted populations. A remark on this clone: Its cognate antigen is unknown.

As every portion of the isolated RNA was reverse transcribed, the sequencing read expressed TCRB transcripts. Sequencing of naive, central memory and regulatory T cell samples gave an average of roughly 3.6 million reads. Sequencing used immunoSEQ multiplex PCR; TCRdb keeps in-frame clones, though not all of them. The repertoire holds around 160,000 clones, with roughly 63% as singletons. Sequenced: naive CD4+ T cells from blood. The sequence derives from a man aged 30 to 45 with type 1 diabetes.

The CDR3 here is CASSGGLSETQYF. DNA of the CDR3: TGTGCCAGCAGCGGGGGATTGTCTGAGACCCAGTACTTC. The gene calls are TRBV2 and TRBJ2-5; possible D gene TRBD2, 6 bases. The germline gives CDR1 SNHLY, CDR2 FYNNEI. The CDR3 is 13 amino acids. With 6 bases removed from V and 5 bases from J, the gap between germline ends came to 13 bases.